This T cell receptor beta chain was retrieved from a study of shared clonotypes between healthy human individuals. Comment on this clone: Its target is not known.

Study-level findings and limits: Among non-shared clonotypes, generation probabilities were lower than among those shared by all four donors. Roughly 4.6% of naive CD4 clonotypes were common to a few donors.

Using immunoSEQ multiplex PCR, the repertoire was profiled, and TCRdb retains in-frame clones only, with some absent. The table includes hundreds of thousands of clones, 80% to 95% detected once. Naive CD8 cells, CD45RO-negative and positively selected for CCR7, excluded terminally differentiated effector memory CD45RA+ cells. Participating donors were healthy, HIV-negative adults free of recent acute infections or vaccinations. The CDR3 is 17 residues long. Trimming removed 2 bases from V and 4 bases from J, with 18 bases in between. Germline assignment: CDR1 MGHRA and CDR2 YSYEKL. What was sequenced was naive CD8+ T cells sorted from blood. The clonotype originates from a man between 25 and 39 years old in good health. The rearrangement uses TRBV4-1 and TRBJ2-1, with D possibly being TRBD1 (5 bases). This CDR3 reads CASSQLPEIDRYNEQFF. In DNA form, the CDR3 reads TGCGCCAGCAGCCAACTCCCCGAGATCGACAGATACAATGAGCAGTTCTTC.